The clone carrying this TCR beta chain has a single count. In the study's own analysis: Nucleated cell number was recorded as an estimate derived from reference gene primer amplification. TCRdb's table, derived via immunoSEQ multiplex PCR, lists solely in-frame clones and lacks some. The D gene and trimming were derived from the DNA, and the V and J assignments and clone size from that table. The data hold just under 250,000 clones, with 80% to 90% observed a single time. The study recruited people aged 18 to 89 years across about 25 US areas. The germline gives CDR1 SEHNR, CDR2 FQNEAQ (reference sequence). The CDR3 loop spans 18 amino acids. Trimming at V came to 5 bases and at J to 4 bases, leaving 18 bases not matched to a gene. This entry belongs to a study of blood T cell repertoires in COVID-19. Study as a whole: COVID-19 samples, acute and convalescent, were from the United States, Italy and Spain.

V usage is TRBV7-9 and J usage is TRBJ1-2; 8 bases align to TRBD1. The sequenced sample was PBMCs or T cells enriched from blood (not recorded which). This clonotype was sampled from a woman aged 25-40 years who had recovered from COVID-19. CDR3: CASSPLLGQGAYIYGYTF. The CDR3 nucleotides read TGTGCCAGCAGCCCCCTCTTAGGACAGGGAGCTTACATCTATGGCTACACCTTC.